Each of the 9 T cell receptor beta chains below was sequenced from the same sample in a study of identical twins. Each CDR3 protein gets one entry after TCRdb re-called the 5' RACE reads with MiXCR. Of about 920,000 distinct CDR3 sequences in the sample, roughly an eighth were seen once. These data also featured in a second study, about yellow fever vaccine responses in identical twins.

Sequencing used PBMCs. The receptor source for this set is a woman younger than 30 in good health.

This clonotype has at least ten counts. This chain joins TRBV6-1 and TRBJ2-2, with TRBD1 as a possible D gene (6 bases). The V end lost 5 bases, the J end lost 2 bases, and 12 bases lay between the germline ends. This CDR3 contains 15 residues. Germline V gene data show CDR1 as MNHNS and CDR2 as SASEGT. The CDR3 sequence is CASSTGTFNTGELFF. The CDR3 DNA sequence: TGTGCCAGCAGTACCGGGACATTTAACACCGGGGAGCTGTTTTTT.

This clonotype was found a few times. V usage is TRBV29-1 and J usage is TRBJ2-5; tentative D call: TRBD2 (5 bases). V was shortened by 1 base and J by 3 bases, with 15 bases between the two germline ends. CDR1 is SQVTM and CDR2 is ANQGSEA in the germline V gene. The CDR3 sequence is 15 residues long. The CDR3 DNA is TGCAGCGTTGAAGTCTTTGAGGGTACTAAAGAGACCCAGTACTTC. Its protein is CSVEVFEGTKETQYF.

The chain uses TRBV11-2 and TRBJ2-1; possibly TRBD2 for D (5 bases). The length of the CDR3 is 15 residues. Trimming pared 1 base from V and 3 bases from J, leaving 10 bases between. CDR1 and CDR2 (germline): SGHAT, FQNNGV. This chain's CDR3 is CASSLAGNFYNEQFF. CDR3 DNA sequence: TGTGCCAGCAGCTTAGCGGGGAACTTCTACAATGAGCAGTTCTTC. Full variable domain (rest looked up from reference TRBV11-2 and TRBJ2-1): EAGVAQSPRYKIIEKRQSVAFWCNPISGHATLYWYQQILGQGPKLLIQFQNNGVVDDSQLPKDRFSAERLKGVDSTLKIQPAKLEDSAVYLCASSLAGNFYNEQFFGPGTRLTVL.

This clonotype was found a few times. The chain joins TRBV28 to TRBJ2-7, with 9 bases identical to TRBD1. Germline values: CDR1 MDHEN, CDR2 SYDVKM. The V segment lost 10 bases and the J segment 2 bases; nucleotides outside the gene matches: 9. This CDR3 spans 14 amino acids. CDR3 bases: TGTGCCACCACTCCGGGACAGGGTCCCTACGAGCAGTACGTC. It translates to CATTPGQGPYEQYV.

The V and J genes are TRBV28 and TRBJ2-1; maybe TRBD2 (6 bases). Trimming shortened V by 5 bases and J by 7 bases, and 21 bases separated the two germline ends. The germline V gene encodes CDR1 MDHEN and CDR2 SYDVKM. This CDR3 comprises 16 residues. The CDR3 loop reads CASSLGLYGGRNEQFF. The DNA for the CDR3 is TGTGCCAGCAGTCTAGGATTGTACGGTGGGAGGAATGAGCAGTTCTTC.

This clonotype has only a few counts. The rearrangement joins TRBV15 to TRBJ2-1; D is uncertain. The CDR3 loop spans 12 amino acids. Germline V gene lookup returns CDR1 LNHNV and CDR2 YYDKDF (reference sequence). V lost 1 base, J lost 9 bases, and 7 bases lay in between. The CDR3 bases are TGTGCCACCAGCAGAGCATGGGGTGAGCAGTTCTTC. It is translated as CATSRAWGEQFF.

The chain is built from TRBV7-8 and TRBJ2-5, with D tentatively TRBD1 or TRBD2 (5 bases each). The CDR3 covers 14 residues. The V and J ends lost 5 bases and 7 bases respectively, with 17 bases between them. Germline CDR1 is SGHVS and CDR2 is FQNEAQ. The chain's CDR3 is CASSEGPQLGTQYF. Written as DNA, the CDR3 is TGTGCCAGCAGCGAGGGACCGCAATTAGGGACCCAGTACTTC.

This clonotype was recorded a few times. The V call is TRBV5-6, the J call TRBJ2-7; D may be TRBD1 or TRBD2 (6 bases each). CDR1 and CDR2 (germline): SGHDT, YYEEEE. The CDR3 has 13 residues. Trimming stripped 3 bases from V and 6 bases from J, with 13 bases between. The CDR3 spells CASSSGAFGEQYV. The CDR3 bases are TGTGCCAGCAGCTCGGGGGCGTTTGGCGAGCAGTACGTC.

In this sample, this clonotype turned up a few times. V usage is TRBV18 and J usage is TRBJ1-5; no reliable D call. The germline V and J ends were trimmed by 1 base and 0 bases, with 7 bases remaining between them. CDR3 size: 15 residues. Germline V CDR1 and CDR2: KGHSH, LQKENI. CDR3 nucleotides: TGTGCCAGCTCACCACAACCCATTAGCAATCAGCCCCAGCATTTT. It codes for CASSPQPISNQPQHF.